This T cell receptor beta chain stems from a study of T cells after yellow fever vaccination. The CDR3 runs 16 residues. Germline CDR1 is LGHDT and CDR2 is YNNKEL (reference sequence). Trimming at V came to 5 bases and at J to 7 bases, leaving 9 bases not matched to a gene. Study-level points and caveats: Abundant contaminating clonotypes from the bulk population could appear in FACS-sorted repertoires. Clones that expanded after primary vaccination mostly reappeared after the booster (96% CD4, approximately 89% CD8).

Points on this clonotype: Its antigen remains unidentified.

TCRdb re-called the 5' RACE reads with MiXCR, one entry per CDR3 protein. The sample comprises a few hundred thousand distinct CDR3 sequences, 15% to 20% of which are singletons, and approximately 14% rests with the top ten. Sequenced here: PBMCs, sampled 15 days after the yellow fever booster vaccination. This TCR was recovered from a man aged 30 to 39 who received the YFV17D yellow fever vaccine. The chain carries TRBV3-1 and TRBJ2-2, with 11 nucleotides matching TRBD2. CDR3: CASSGGLAGVGGELFF. CDR3 coding DNA: TGTGCCAGCAGCGGTGGACTAGCGGGTGTCGGCGGGGAGCTGTTTTTT.